These 2 T cell receptor beta chains were all obtained from the same sample, sequenced in a study of blood T cell repertoires in COVID-19. The protocol was immunoSEQ multiplex PCR, while the TCRdb copy is restricted to in-frame clones and leaves out a portion. The sample lists under 95,000 clones, more than 80% occurring once. The sequenced sample was peripheral blood. These receptors originate from a woman of 80 years or more with acute or convalescent COVID-19.

The chain recombines TRBV11-2 with TRBJ1-1; 10 nucleotides align to TRBD1. The germline V gene has CDR1 SGHAT and CDR2 FQNNGV. The CDR3 runs 16 residues. Trimming cost V 1 base and J 1 base; bases outside gene matches: 3. The chain's CDR3 is CASSLVGQGSNTEAFF. The CDR3 DNA reads TGTGCCAGCAGCTTAGTGGGACAGGGGTCGAACACTGAAGCTTTCTTT.

This chain connects TRBV5-1 to TRBJ1-1; D remains unclear. The V end lost 0 bases, the J end lost 1 base, and 7 bases lay between the germline ends. Germline-derived CDR1 and CDR2 are SGHRS and YFSETQ. This CDR3 is 14 amino acids long. This chain's CDR3 is CASSLADRNTEAFF. The CDR3 bases are TGCGCCAGCAGCTTGGCCGATAGGAACACTGAAGCTTTCTTT. Full variable domain (outside the CDR3, taken from reference TRBV5-1 and TRBJ1-1): KAGVTQTPRYLIKTRGQQVTLSCSPISGHRSVSWYQQTPGQGLQFLFEYFSETQRNKGNFPGRFSGRQFSNSRSEMNVSTLELGDSALYLCASSLADRNTEAFFGQGTRLTVV.